The TCR beta chain described here comes from a study of cytomegalovirus exposure and HLA in healthy donors. Overall study context: The study's early data release held about 85 million unique TCRs from HLA-typed donors.

Germline V gene data show CDR1 as MNHEY and CDR2 as SMNVEV (reference sequence). The CDR3 runs 13 residues. The V gene lost 4 bases and the J gene lost 8 bases, with 12 bases spanning the gap. Findings of the study overall: Researchers reported from a later analysis that most CMV-associated TCR beta chains appeared HLA-restricted.

Though probably carrying unrecorded immune exposures, donors were nominally healthy at sampling. Primers: 60 Vbeta forward and 13 Jbeta reverse. Assay: immunoSEQ multiplex PCR; the TCRdb copy retains only in-frame clones and omits some. The sample lists 85,000 to 100,000 clones, over 70% seen once, with under 7.5% in the top ten. On this clone itself: The antigen is unknown.

This TCR was recovered from a man in his fifties in good health and CMV-seropositive. The chain uses TRBV27 and TRBJ2-1; D possibly corresponds to TRBD1 (5 bases). Material: PBMCs. CDR3 DNA sequence: TGTGCCAGCAGTTCCCAGGGTTGGTATGAGCAGTTCTTC. This sequence encodes CASSSQGWYEQFF.